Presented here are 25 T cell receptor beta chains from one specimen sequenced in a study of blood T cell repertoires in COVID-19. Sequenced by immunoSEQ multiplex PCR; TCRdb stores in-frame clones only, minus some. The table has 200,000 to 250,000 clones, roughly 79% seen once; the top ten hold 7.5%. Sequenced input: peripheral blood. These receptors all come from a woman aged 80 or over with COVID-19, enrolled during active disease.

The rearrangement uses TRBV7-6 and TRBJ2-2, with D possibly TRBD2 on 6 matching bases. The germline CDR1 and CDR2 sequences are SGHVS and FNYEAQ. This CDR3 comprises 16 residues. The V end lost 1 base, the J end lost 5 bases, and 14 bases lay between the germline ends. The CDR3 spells CASSLELGGRTGELFF. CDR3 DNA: TGTGCCAGCAGCTTAGAGTTGGGGGGACGGACCGGGGAGCTGTTTTTT.

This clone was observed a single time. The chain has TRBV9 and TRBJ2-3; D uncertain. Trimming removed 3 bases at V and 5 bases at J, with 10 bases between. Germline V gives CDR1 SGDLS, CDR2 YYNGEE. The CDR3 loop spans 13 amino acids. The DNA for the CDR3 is TGTGCCAGCAGCGCTGAGGCCCGAGATACGCAGTATTTT. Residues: CASSAEARDTQYF.

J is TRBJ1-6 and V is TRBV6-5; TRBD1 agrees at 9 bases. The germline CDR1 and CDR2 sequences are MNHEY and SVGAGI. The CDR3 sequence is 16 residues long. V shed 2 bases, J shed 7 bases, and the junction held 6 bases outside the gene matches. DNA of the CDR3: TGTGCCAGCAGTTACCGGGGGACAGGGACGAATTCACCCCTCCACTTT. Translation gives CASSYRGTGTNSPLHF.

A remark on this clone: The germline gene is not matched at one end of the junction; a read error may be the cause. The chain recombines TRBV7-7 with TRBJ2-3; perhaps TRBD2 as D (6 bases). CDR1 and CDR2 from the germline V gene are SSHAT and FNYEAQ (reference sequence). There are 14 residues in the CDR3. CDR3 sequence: CASSLRGVEDTQYF. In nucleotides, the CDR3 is TGTGCTAGCAGCTTGCGGGGTGTAGAGGATACGCAGTATTTT.

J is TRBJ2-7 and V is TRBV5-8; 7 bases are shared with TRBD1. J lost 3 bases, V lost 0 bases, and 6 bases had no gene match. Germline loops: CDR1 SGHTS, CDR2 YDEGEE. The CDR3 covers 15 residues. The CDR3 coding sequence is TGTGCCAGCAGCTTGGGGACAGGTCCCGACTACGAGCAGTACTTC. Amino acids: CASSLGTGPDYEQYF.

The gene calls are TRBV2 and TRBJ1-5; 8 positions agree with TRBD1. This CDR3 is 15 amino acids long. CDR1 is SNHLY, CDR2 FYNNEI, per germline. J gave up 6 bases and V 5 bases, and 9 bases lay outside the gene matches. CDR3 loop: CASSTQGALSQPQHF. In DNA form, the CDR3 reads TGTGCCAGCAGTACGCAGGGGGCGCTTTCTCAGCCCCAGCATTTT.

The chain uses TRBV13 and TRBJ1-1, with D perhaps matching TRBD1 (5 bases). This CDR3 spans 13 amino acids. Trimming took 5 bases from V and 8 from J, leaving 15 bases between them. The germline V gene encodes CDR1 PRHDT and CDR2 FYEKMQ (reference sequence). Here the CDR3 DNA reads TGTGCCAGCAGCCCCCGGGGGTACCTCGAAGCTTTCTTT. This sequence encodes CASSPRGYLEAFF.

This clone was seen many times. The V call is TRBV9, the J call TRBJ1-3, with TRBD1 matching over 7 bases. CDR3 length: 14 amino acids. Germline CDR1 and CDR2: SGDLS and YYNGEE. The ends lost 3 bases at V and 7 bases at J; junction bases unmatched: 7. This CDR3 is CASSAETGRNTIYF. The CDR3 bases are TGTGCCAGCAGCGCCGAGACAGGGAGGAACACCATATATTTT.

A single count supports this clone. The CDR3 sequence is CASSSPNSYGYTF. The CDR3 DNA sequence: TGTGCCAGCAGTTCCCCTAATAGCTATGGCTACACCTTC. This rearrangement joins TRBV6-5 to TRBJ1-2, with D unresolved. Germline assignment: CDR1 MNHEY and CDR2 SVGAGI. V lost 4 bases and J 4 bases, leaving 10 bases between the germline ends. This CDR3 has 13 amino acids.

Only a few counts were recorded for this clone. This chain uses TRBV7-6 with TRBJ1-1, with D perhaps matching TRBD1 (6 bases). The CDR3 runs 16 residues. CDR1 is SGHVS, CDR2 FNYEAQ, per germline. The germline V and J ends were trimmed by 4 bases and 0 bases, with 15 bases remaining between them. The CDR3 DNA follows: TGTGCCAGCAGCTCGTCGGACAGAGCCATGAACACTGAAGCTTTCTTT. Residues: CASSSSDRAMNTEAFF.

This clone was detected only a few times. CDR3 DNA: TGTGCCAGCACCTCTCAGATGGGGCCAAACTATGGCTACACCTTC. It specifies CASTSQMGPNYGYTF. V is TRBV9 and J is TRBJ1-2; D is possibly TRBD1 (5 bases). This CDR3 is 15 amino acids long. CDR1 is SGDLS, CDR2 YYNGEE, per germline. Trimming removed 6 bases at V and 2 bases at J, with 17 bases between.

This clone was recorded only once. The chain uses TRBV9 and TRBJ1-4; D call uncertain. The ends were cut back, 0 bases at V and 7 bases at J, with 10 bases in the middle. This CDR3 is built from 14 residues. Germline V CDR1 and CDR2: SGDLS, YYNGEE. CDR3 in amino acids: CASSVELSGEKLFF. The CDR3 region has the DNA TGTGCCAGCAGCGTAGAGCTGAGCGGTGAAAAACTGTTTTTT.

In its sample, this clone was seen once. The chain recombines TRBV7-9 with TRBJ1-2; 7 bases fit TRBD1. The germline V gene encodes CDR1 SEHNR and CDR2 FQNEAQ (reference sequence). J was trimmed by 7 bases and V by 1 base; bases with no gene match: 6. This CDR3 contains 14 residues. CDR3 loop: CASSLGDRAGGYTF. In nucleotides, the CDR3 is TGTGCCAGCAGCTTAGGCGACAGGGCCGGTGGCTACACCTTC.

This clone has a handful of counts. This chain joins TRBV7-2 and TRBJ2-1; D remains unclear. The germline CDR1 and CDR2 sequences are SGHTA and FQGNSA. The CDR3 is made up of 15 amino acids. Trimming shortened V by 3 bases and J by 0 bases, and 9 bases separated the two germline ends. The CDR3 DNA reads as TGTGCCAGCAGCTTCGCGGCTAGCTCCTACAATGAGCAGTTCTTC. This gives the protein CASSFAASSYNEQFF.

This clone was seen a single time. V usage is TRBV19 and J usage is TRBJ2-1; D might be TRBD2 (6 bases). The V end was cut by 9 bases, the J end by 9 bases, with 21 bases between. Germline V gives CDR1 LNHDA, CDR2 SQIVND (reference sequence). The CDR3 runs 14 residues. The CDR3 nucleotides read TGTGCCAGCCGTACCATCGGAGGGCCCAGTGAGCAGTTCTTC. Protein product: CASRTIGGPSEQFF.

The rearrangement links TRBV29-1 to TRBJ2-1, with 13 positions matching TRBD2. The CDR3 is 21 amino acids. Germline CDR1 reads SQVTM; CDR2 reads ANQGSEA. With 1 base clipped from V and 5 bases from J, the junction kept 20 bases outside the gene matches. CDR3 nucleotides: TGCAGCGTTGAAGGTTTTTTTCGGACTAGCGGGGGCCAAGGGGCCAACAATGAGCAGTTCTTC. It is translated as CSVEGFFRTSGGQGANNEQFF.

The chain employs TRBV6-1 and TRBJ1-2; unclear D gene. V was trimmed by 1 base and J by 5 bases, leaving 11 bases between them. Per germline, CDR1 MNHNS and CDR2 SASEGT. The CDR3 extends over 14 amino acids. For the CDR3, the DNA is TGTGCCAGCAGTGAAGAAACATCCTCTTATGGCTACACCTTC. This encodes CASSEETSSYGYTF.

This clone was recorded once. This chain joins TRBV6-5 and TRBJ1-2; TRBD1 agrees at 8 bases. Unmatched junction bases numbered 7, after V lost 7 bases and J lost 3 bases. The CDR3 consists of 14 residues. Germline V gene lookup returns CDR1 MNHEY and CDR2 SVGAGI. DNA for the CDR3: TGTGCCAGCACCGGGACAGGTCCTGACTATGGCTACACCTTC. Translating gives CASTGTGPDYGYTF.

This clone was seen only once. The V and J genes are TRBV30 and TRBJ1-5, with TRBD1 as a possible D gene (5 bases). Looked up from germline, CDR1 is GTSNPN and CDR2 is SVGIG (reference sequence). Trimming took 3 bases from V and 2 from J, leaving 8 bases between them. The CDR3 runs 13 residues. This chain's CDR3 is CAWSREGNQPQHF. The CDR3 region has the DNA TGTGCCTGGAGCAGGGAAGGCAATCAGCCCCAGCATTTT.

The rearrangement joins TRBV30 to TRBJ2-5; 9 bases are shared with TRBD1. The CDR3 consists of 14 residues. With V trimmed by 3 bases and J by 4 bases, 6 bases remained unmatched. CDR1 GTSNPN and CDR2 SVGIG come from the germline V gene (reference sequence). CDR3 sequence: CAWRPPGQGETQYF. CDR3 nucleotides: TGTGCCTGGAGGCCCCCGGGACAGGGAGAGACCCAGTACTTC.

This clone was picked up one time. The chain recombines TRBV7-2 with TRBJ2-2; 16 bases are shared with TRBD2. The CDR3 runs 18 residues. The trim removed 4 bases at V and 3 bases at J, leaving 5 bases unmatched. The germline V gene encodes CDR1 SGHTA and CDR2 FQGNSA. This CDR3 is CASSSGLAGGLYTGELFF. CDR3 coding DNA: TGTGCCAGCAGCTCGGGACTAGCGGGAGGGCTTTACACCGGGGAGCTGTTTTTT.

For the CDR3, the DNA is TGTGCCAGCTCAATTTCCGCAGACACTGAAGCTTTCTTT. Its translation: CASSISADTEAFF. This sequence joins TRBV18 and TRBJ1-1, with D uncertain. The CDR3 runs 13 residues. Per the germline V gene, CDR1 is KGHSH and CDR2 is LQKENI. The V gene lost 5 bases and the J gene lost 3 bases, with 10 bases spanning the gap.

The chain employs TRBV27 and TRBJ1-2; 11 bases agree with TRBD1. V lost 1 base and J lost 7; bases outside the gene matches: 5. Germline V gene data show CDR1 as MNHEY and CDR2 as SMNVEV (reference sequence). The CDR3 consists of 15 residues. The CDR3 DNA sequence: TGTGCCAGCAGTTTATACGGACAGGGGGCGCTTGGCTACACCTTC. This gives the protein CASSLYGQGALGYTF.

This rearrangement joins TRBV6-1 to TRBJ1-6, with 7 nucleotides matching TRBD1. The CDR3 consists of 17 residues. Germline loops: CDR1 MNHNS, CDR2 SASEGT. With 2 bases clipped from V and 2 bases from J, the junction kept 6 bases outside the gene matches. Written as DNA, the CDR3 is TGTGCCAGCAGTGAAAGGTCCGGGACAGCCTATAATTCACCCCTCCACTTT. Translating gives CASSERSGTAYNSPLHF.

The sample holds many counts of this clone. The CDR3 loop is CASSIARGQRNQPQHF. Here the CDR3 DNA reads TGTGCCAGTAGTATAGCCCGGGGACAGAGAAATCAGCCCCAGCATTTT. The gene calls are TRBV19 and TRBJ1-5, with 7 bases aligning to TRBD1. The CDR3 is 16 residues long. Germline loops: CDR1 LNHDA, CDR2 SQIVND (reference sequence). The ends lost 1 base at V and 4 bases at J; junction bases unmatched: 7. The complete variable domain, with remaining parts taken from reference TRBV19 and TRBJ1-5, reads DGGITQSPKYLFRKEGQNVTLSCEQNLNHDAMYWYRQDPGQGLRLIYYSQIVNDFQKGDIAEGYSVSREKKESFPLTVTSAQKNPTAFYLCASSIARGQRNQPQHFGDGTRLSIL.